Described below is a single T cell receptor beta chain sequence and its context. This table comes from immunoSEQ multiplex PCR, and its TCRdb copy is limited to in-frame clones, with some not included. The sample lists some 170,000 clones, about 87% occurring once. This entry is derived from a study of blood T cell repertoires in COVID-19. For the study at large: Acute-phase and convalescent COVID-19 samples originated in the United States, Italy and Spain. Sample material is recorded as cDNA or gDNA derived from T cells, B-cell-depleted T cells, or PBMCs.

Germline CDR1 reads GTSNPN; CDR2 reads SVGIG (reference sequence). With 2 bases clipped from V and 13 bases from J, the junction kept 15 bases outside the gene matches. This CDR3 has 16 amino acids. The source of this sequence is a woman aged 45-65 years with acute or convalescent COVID-19. The specimen sequenced was peripheral blood. The chain carries TRBV30 and TRBJ1-6; 9 bases are a match to TRBD1. Written as DNA, the CDR3 is TGTGCCTGGAGTCTCCCCTCACCTGGGACAGGGCCCCCCCTCCACTTT. Translation: CAWSLPSPGTGPPLHF. Drawing the rest from reference TRBV30 and TRBJ1-6, the complete variable domain is SQTIHQWPATLVQPVGSPLSLECTVEGTSNPNLYWYRQAAGRGLQLLFYSVGIGQISSEVPQNLSASRPQDRQFILSSKKLLLSDSGFYLCAWSLPSPGTGPPLHFGNGTRLTVT.